This TCR beta chain is from a study of blood T cells in healthy people across ages. Isolated PBMCs totaled at least 6.5 million in each sample. There were at least 6 micrograms of total RNA extracted from every sample. This clonotype was seen more than once but under ten times. Deletions cut 5 bases from V and 6 bases from J, with 16 bases between. The germline gives CDR1 MNHEY, CDR2 SMNVEV (reference sequence). This CDR3 comprises 14 residues. Then a second PCR, running about 6 to 11 cycles, was carried out with a sample-barcoded 5' primer and a J-beta primer mix. Each of the cDNA molecules was tagged by a template-switch adaptor with 12 random nucleotides. CDR3-containing paired-end reads numbering at least 2.5 million came from each sample. TCRdb re-derived calls from the 5' RACE reads in MiXCR, one entry per CDR3 protein. The sample shows some 1.1 million distinct CDR3 sequences, less than 45% of them seen only once.

The TCR was taken from a man younger than 35 in good health. Material for sequencing was blood. The V call is TRBV27, the J call TRBJ1-2; D is perhaps TRBD1 (6 bases). CDR3 in DNA: TGTGCCAGCAGTCTACAGGGCGCGTCACATGGCTACACCTTC. This sequence encodes CASSLQGASHGYTF.